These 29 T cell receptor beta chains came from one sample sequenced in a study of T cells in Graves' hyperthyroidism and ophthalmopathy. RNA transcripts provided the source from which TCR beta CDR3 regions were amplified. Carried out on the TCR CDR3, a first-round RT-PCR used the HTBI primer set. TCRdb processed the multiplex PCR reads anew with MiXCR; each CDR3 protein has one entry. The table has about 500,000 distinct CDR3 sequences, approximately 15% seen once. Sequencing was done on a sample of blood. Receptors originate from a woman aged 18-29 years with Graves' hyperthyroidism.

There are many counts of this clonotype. The CDR3, as DNA: TGTGCCAGCTCACCACCCGGGACCCACAACACCGGGGAGCTGTTTTTT. This codes for CASSPPGTHNTGELFF. This chain connects TRBV18 to TRBJ2-2; D tentatively reads TRBD1 or TRBD2 (5 bases each). Trimming cost V 0 bases and J 2 bases, with 10 bases left between them. This CDR3 is 16 amino acids long. CDR1 and CDR2 (germline): KGHSH, LQKENI.

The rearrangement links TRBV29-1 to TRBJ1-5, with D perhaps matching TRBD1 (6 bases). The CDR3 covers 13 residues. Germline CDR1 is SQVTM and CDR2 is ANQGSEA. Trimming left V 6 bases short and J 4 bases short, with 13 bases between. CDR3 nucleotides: TGCAGCGTCAAAACAGGGTTAAATCAGCCCCAGCATTTT. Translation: CSVKTGLNQPQHF. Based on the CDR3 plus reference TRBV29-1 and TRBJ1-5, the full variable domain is SAVISQKPSRDICQRGTSLTIQCQVDSQVTMMFWYRQQPGQSLTLIATANQGSEATYESGFVIDKFPISRPNLTFSTLTVSNMSPEDSSIYLCSVKTGLNQPQHFGDGTRLSIL.

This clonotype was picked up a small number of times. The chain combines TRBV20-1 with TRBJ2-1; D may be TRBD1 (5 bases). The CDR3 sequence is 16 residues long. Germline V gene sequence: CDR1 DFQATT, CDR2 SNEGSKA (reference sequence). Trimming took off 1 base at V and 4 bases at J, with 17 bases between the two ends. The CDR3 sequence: CSARGPSGPVYNEQFF. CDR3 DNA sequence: TGCAGTGCTAGAGGCCCATCAGGGCCGGTTTACAATGAGCAGTTCTTC.

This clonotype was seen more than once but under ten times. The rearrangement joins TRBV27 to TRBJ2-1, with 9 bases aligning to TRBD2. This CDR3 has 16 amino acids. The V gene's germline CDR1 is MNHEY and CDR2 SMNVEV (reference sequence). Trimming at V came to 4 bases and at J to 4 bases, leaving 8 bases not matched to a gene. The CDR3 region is CASSSHKRGAYNEQFF. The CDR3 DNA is TGTGCCAGCAGTTCCCATAAGCGGGGGGCTTACAATGAGCAGTTCTTC.

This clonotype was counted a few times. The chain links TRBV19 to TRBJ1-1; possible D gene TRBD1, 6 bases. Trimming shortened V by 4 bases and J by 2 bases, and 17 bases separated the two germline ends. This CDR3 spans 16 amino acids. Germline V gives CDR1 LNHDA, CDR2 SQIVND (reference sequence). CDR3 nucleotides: TGTGCCAGTAGTACCACCCCGGGACACAACAACACTGAAGCTTTCTTT. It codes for CASSTTPGHNNTEAFF.

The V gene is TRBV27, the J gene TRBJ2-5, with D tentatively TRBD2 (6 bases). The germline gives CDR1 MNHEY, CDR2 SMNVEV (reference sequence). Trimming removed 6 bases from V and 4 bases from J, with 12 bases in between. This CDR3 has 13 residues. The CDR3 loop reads CASSGRLGETQYF. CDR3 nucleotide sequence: TGTGCCAGCAGCGGGAGATTAGGAGAGACCCAGTACTTC.

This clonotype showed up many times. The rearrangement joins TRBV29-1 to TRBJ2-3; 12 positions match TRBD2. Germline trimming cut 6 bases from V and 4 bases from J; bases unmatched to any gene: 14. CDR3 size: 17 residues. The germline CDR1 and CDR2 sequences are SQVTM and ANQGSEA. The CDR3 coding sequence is TGCAGCGTGGGGAGAAATCTAGCGGGAGGGCCAGCAGATACGCAGTATTTT. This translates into CSVGRNLAGGPADTQYF.

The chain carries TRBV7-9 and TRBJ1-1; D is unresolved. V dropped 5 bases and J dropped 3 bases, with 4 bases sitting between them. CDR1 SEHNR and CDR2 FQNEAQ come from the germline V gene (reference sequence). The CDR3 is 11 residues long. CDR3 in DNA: TGTGCCAGCAGCACTTACACTGAAGCTTTCTTT. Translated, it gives CASSTYTEAFF. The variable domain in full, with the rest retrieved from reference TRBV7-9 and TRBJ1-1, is DTGVSQNPRHKITKRGQNVTFRCDPISEHNRLYWYRQTLGQGPEFLTYFQNEAQLEKSRLLSDRFSAERPKGSFSTLEIQRTEQGDSAMYLCASSTYTEAFFGQGTRLTVV.

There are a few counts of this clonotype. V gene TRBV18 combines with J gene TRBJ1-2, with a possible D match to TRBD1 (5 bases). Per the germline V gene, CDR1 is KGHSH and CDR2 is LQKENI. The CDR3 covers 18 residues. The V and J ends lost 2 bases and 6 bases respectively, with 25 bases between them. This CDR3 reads CASSPSGGTAHSVNGYTF. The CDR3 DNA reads TGTGCCAGCTCACCATCCGGGGGAACAGCCCATTCAGTAAATGGCTACACCTTC.

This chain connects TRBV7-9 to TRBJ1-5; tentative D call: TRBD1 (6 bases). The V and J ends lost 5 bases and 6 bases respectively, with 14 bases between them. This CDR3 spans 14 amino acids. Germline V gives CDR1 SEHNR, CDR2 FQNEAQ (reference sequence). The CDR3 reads CASSLLAGVQPQHF. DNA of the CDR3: TGTGCCAGCAGCCTTCTAGCAGGGGTTCAGCCCCAGCATTTT.

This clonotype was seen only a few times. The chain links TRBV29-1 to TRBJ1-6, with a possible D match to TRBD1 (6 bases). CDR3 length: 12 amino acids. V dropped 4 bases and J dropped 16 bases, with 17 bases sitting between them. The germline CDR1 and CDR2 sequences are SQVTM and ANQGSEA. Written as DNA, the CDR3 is TGCAGCGTTGTGAGCAGGGGAGGAGATCTCCACTTT. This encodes CSVVSRGGDLHF.

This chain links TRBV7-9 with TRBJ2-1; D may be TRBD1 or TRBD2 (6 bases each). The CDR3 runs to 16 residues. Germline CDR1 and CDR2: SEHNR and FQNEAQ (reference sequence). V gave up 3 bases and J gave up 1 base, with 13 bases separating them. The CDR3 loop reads CASSFGGARSYNEQFF. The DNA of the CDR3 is TGTGCCAGCAGCTTCGGGGGCGCCAGATCCTACAATGAGCAGTTCTTC. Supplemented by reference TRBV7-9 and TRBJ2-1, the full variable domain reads DTGVSQNPRHKITKRGQNVTFRCDPISEHNRLYWYRQTLGQGPEFLTYFQNEAQLEKSRLLSDRFSAERPKGSFSTLEIQRTEQGDSAMYLCASSFGGARSYNEQFFGPGTRLTVL.

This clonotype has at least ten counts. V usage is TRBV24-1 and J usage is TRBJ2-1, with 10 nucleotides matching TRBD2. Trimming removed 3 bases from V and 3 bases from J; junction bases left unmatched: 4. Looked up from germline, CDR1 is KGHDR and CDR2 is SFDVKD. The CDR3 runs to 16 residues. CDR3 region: CATSDVLAGVYNEQFF. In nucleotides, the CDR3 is TGTGCCACCAGTGATGTCCTAGCGGGGGTCTACAATGAGCAGTTCTTC.

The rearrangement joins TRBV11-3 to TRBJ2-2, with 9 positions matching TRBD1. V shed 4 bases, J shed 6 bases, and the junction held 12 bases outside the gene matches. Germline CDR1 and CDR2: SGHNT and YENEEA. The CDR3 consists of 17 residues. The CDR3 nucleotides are TGTGCCAGCAGCTGGGGGATGGGACAGGGAGATCCCGGGGAGCTGTTTTTT. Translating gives CASSWGMGQGDPGELFF.

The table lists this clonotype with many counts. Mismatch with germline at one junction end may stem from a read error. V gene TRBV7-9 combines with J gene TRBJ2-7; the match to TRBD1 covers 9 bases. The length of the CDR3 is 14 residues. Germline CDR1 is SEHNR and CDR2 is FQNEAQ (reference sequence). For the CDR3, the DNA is TGTGCCAGCAGTTTAGAGTGGACAGGGGACGAGCAGTACTTC. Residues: CASSLEWTGDEQYF.

The CDR3 loop reads CATSGTVPNTGELFF. DNA of the CDR3: TGTGCCACCAGTGGAACGGTTCCTAACACCGGGGAGCTGTTTTTT. This chain connects TRBV24-1 to TRBJ2-2; D uncertain. Per germline, CDR1 KGHDR and CDR2 SFDVKD. The germline V and J ends were trimmed by 5 bases and 2 bases, with 11 bases remaining between them. CDR3 size: 15 residues.

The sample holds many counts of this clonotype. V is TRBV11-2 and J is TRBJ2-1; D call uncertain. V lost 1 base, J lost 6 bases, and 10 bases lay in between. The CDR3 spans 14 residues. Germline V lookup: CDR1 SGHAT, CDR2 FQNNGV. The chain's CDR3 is CASSLVPSFNEQFF. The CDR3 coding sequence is TGTGCCAGCAGCTTAGTCCCCAGTTTCAATGAGCAGTTCTTC.

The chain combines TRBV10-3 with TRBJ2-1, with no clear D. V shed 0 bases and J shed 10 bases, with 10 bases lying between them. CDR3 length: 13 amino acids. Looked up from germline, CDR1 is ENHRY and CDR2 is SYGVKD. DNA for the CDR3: TGTGCCATCAGTGAGTCTGCGAACCACGAGCAGTTCTTC. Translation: CAISESANHEQFF.

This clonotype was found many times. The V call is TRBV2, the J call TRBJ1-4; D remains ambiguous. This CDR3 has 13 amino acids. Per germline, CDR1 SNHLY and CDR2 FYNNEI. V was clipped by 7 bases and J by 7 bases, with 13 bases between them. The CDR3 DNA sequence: TGTGCCAGCAAGGGAACTAGCGGTGAAAAACTGTTTTTT. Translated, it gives CASKGTSGEKLFF.

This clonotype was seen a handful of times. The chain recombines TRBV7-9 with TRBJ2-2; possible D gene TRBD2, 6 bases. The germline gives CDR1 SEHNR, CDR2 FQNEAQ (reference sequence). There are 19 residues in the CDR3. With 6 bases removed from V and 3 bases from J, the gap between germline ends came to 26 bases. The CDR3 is CASRRTEGDFRVHTGELFF. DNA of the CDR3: TGTGCCAGCAGGCGGACGGAGGGAGATTTCAGGGTGCACACCGGGGAGCTGTTTTTT.

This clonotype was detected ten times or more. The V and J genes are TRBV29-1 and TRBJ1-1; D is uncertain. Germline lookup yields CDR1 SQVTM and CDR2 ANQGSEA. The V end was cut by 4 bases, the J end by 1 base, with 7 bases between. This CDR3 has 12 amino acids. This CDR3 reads CSVVVWNTEAFF. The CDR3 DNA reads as TGCAGCGTTGTAGTCTGGAACACTGAAGCTTTCTTT.

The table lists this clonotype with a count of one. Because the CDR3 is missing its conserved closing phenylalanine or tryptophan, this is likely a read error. The CDR3 DNA is TGTGCCAGCAGCTTAGCCCCCGGGACAATCGAGGGAGCCCTCCACTCT. This gives the protein CASSLAPGTIEGALHS. The chain combines TRBV7-2 with TRBJ1-6; a weak D match, TRBD1 (6 bases). Germline lookup yields CDR1 SGHTA and CDR2 FQGNSA. The V and J ends lost 0 bases and 14 bases respectively, with 20 bases between them. The CDR3 covers 16 residues.

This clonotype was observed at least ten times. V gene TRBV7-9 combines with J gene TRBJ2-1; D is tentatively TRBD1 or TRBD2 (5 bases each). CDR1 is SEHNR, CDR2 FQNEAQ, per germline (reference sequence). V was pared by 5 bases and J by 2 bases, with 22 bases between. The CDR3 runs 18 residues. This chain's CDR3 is CASSAGLRDGRTYNEQFF. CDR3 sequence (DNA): TGTGCCAGCAGCGCCGGACTCCGGGACGGCCGTACCTACAATGAGCAGTTCTTC.

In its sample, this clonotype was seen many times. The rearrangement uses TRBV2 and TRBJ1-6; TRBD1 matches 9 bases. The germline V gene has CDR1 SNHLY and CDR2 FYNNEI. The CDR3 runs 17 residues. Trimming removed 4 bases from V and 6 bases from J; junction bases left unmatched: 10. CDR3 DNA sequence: TGTGCCAGCAGTGGAAAAACAGGGGGCGCTTTTAATTCACCCCTCCACTTT. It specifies CASSGKTGGAFNSPLHF.

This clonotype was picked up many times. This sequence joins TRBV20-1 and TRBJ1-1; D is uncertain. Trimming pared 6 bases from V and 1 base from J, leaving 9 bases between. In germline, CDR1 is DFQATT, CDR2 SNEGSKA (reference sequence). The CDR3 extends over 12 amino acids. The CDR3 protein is CSAPDQNTEAFF. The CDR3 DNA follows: TGCAGTGCGCCGGACCAGAACACTGAAGCTTTCTTT.

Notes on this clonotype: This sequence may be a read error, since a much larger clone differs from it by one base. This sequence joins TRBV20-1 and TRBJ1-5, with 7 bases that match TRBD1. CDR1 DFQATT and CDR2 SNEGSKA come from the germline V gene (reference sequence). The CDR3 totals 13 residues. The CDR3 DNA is TGCAGTGCGCATCGGGACAGCCAAATGCCCCGGCATTTT. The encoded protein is CSAHRDSQMPRHF.

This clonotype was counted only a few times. This chain's CDR3 is CASSQVSTRAYEQYF. Written as DNA, the CDR3 is TGCGCCAGCAGCCAAGTTTCGACTCGCGCCTACGAGCAGTACTTC. The chain uses TRBV4-1 and TRBJ2-7; D remains unclear. V shed 1 base and J shed 2 bases, with 12 bases lying between them. The germline gives CDR1 MGHRA, CDR2 YSYEKL. CDR3 length: 15 residues.

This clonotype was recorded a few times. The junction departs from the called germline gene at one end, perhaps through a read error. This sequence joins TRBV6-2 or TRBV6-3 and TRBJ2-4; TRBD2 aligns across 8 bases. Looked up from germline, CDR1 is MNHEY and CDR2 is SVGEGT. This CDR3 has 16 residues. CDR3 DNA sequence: TGTGCCAGCAGTGGAACTAGCGGAGGGGGACTAAACACTCAGTACTTC. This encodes CASSGTSGGGLNTQYF.

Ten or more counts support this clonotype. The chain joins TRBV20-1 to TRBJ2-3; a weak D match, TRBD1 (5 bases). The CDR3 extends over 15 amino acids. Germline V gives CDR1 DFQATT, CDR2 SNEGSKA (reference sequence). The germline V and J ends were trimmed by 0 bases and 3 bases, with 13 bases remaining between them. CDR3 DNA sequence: TGCAGTGCTAGAGAACAGGACCAGTCGACAGATACGCAGTATTTT. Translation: CSAREQDQSTDTQYF.